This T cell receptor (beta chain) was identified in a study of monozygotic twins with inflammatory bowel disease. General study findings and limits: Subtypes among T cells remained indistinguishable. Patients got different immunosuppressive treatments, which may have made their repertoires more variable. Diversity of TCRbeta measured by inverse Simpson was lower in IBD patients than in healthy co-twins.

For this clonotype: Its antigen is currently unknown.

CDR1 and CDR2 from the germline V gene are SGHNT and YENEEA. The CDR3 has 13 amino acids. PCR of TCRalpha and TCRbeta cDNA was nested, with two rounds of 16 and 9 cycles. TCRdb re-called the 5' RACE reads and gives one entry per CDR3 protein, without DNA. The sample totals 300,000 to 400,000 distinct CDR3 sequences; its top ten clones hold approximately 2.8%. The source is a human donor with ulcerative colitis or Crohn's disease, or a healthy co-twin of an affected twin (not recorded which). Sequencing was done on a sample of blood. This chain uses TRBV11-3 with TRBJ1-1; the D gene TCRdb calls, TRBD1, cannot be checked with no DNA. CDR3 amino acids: CASSFGQGTEAFF.